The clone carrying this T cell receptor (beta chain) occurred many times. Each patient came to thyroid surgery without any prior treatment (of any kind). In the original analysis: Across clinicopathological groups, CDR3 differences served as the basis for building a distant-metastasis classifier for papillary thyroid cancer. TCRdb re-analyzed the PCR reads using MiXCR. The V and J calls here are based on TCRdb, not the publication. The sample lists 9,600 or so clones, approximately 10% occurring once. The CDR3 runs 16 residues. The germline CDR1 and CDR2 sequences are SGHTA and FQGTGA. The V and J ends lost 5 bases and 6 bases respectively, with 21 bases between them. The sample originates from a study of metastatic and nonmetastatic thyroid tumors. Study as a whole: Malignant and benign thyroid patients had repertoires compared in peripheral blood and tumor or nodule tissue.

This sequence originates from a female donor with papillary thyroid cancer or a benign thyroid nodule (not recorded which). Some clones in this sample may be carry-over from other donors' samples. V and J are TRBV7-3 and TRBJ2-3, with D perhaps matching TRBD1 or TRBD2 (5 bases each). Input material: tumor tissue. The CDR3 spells CASSQGALGLEDTQYF. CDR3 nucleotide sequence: TGTGCCAGCAGCCAAGGGGCACTAGGCCTTGAGGATACGCAGTATTTT.